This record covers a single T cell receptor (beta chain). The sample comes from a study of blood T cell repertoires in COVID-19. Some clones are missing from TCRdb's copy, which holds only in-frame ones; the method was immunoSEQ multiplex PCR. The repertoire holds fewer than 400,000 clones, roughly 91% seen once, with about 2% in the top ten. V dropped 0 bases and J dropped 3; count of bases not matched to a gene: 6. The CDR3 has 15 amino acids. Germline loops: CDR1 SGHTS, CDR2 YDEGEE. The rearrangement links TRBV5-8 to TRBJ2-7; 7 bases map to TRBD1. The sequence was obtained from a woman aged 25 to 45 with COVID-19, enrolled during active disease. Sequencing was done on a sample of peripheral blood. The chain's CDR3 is CASSLGGQNYYEQYF. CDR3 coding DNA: TGTGCCAGCAGCTTGGGGGGACAGAATTACTACGAGCAGTACTTC.